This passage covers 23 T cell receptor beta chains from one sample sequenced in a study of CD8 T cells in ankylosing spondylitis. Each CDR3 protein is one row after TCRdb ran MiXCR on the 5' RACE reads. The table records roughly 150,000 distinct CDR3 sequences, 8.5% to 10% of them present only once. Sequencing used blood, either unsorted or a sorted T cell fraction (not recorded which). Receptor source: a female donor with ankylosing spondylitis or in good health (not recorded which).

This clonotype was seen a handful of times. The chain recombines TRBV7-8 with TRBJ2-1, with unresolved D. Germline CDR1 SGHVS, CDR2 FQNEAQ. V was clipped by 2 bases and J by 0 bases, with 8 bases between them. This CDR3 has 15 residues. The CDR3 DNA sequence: TGTGCCAGCAGCTTAAGTCTAAGCTCCTACAATGAGCAGTTCTTC. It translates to CASSLSLSSYNEQFF.

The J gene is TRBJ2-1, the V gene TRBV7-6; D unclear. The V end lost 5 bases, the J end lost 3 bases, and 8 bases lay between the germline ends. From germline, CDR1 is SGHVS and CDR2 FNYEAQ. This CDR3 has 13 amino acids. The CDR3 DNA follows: TGTGCCAGCAGCAGAGCTCTCTACAATGAGCAGTTCTTC. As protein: CASSRALYNEQFF. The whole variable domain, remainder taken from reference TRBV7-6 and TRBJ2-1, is GAGVSQSPRYKVTKRGQDVALRCDPISGHVSLYWYRQALGQGPEFLTYFNYEAQQDKSGLPNDRFSAERPEGSISTLTIQRTEQRDSAMYRCASSRALYNEQFFGPGTRLTVL.

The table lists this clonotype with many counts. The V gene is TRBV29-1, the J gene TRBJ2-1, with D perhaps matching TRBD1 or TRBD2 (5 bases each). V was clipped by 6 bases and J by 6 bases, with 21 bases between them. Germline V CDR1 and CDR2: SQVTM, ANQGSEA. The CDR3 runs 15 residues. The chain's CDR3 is CSVVKGPNPFNEQFF. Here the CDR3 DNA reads TGCAGCGTCGTCAAGGGACCTAACCCTTTCAATGAGCAGTTCTTC.

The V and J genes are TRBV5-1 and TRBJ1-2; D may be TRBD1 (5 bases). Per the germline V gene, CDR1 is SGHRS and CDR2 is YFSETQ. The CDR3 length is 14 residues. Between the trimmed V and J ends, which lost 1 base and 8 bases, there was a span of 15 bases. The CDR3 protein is CASSLRDPREGYTF. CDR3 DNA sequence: TGCGCCAGCAGCTTGAGGGACCCCCGAGAGGGCTACACCTTC.

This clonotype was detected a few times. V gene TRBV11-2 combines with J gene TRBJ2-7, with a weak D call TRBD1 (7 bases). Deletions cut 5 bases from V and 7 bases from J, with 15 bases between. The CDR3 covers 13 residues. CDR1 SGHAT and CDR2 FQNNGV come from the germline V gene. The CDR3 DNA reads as TGTGCCAGCAGCCCCCAGGGGGGCCGGGAGCAGTACTTC. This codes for CASSPQGGREQYF.

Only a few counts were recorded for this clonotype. CDR3 loop: CASSQEQGSLYGYTF. Here the CDR3 DNA reads TGCGCCAGCAGCCAGGAACAGGGATCGCTCTATGGCTACACCTTC. The chain employs TRBV4-1 and TRBJ1-2; weak D call: TRBD1 (6 bases). Germline CDR1 reads MGHRA; CDR2 reads YSYEKL. CDR3 length equals 15 residues. Trimming left V 3 bases short and J 4 bases short, with 15 bases between.

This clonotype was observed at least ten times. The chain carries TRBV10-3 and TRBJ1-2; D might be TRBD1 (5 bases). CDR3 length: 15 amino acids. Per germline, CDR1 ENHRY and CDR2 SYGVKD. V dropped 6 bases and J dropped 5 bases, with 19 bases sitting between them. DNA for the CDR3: TGTGCCATCAGATATAAGGACACCGAGGGGTATGGCTACACCTTC. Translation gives CAIRYKDTEGYGYTF.

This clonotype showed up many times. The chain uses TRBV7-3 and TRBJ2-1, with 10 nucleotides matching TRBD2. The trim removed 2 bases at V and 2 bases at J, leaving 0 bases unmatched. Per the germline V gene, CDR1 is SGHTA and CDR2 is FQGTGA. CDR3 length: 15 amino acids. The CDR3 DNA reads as TGTGCCAGCAGCTTACTAGCGGGAGCCTACAATGAGCAGTTCTTC. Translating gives CASSLLAGAYNEQFF.

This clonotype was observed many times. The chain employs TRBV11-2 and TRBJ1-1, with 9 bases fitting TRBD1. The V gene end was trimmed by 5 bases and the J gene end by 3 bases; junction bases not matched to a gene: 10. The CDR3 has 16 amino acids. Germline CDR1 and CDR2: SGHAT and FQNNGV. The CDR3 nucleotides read TGTGCCAGCAGCCTAACCTCCGGGACAGGGCACACTGAAGCTTTCTTT. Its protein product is CASSLTSGTGHTEAFF. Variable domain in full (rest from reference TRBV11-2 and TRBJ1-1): EAGVAQSPRYKIIEKRQSVAFWCNPISGHATLYWYQQILGQGPKLLIQFQNNGVVDDSQLPKDRFSAERLKGVDSTLKIQPAKLEDSAVYLCASSLTSGTGHTEAFFGQGTRLTVV.

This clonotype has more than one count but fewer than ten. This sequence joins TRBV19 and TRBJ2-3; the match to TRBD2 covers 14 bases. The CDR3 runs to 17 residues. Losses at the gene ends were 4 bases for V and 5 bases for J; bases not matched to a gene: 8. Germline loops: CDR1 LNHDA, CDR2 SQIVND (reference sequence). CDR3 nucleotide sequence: TGTGCCAGTAGTAACGGACTAGCGGGAGGCCCACTAGATACGCAGTATTTT. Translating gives CASSNGLAGGPLDTQYF.

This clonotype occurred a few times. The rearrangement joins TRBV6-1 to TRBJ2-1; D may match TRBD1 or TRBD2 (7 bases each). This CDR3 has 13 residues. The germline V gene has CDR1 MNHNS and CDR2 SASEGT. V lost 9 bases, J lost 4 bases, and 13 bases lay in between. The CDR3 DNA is TGTGCCAGTCTCAGGGGGGGTTACAATGAGCAGTTCTTC. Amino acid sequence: CASLRGGYNEQFF.

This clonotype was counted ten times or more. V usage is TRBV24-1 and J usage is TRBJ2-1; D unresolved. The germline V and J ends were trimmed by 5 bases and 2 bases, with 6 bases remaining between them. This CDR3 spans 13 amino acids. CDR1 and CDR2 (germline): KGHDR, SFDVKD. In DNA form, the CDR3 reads TGTGCCACCAGTGTGGGGACCTACAATGAGCAGTTCTTC. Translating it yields CATSVGTYNEQFF.

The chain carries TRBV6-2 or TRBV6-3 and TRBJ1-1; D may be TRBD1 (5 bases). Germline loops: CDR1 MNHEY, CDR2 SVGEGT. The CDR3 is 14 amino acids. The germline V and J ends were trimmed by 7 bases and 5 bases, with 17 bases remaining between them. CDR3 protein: CASIRPGGMTEAFF. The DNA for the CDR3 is TGTGCCAGCATCAGGCCGGGGGGGATGACTGAAGCTTTCTTT.

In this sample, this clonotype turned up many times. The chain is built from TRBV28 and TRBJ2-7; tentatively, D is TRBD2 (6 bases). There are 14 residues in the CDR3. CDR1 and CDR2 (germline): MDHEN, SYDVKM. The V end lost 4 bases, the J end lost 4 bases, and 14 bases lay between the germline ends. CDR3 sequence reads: CASSWQSAGYEQYF. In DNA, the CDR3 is TGTGCCAGCAGTTGGCAGAGTGCGGGATACGAGCAGTACTTC.

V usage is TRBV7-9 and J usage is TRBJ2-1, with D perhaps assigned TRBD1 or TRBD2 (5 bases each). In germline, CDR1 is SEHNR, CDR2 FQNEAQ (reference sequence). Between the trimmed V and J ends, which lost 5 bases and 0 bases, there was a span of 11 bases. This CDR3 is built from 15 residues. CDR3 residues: CASSDRDHSYNEQFF. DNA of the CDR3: TGTGCCAGCAGCGATCGGGACCACTCCTACAATGAGCAGTTCTTC.

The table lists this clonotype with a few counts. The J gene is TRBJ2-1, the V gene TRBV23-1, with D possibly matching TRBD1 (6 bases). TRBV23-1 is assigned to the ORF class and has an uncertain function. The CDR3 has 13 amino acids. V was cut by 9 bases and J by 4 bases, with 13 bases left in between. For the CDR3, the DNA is TGCGCCAGTCGAAATCAGGGGTACAATGAGCAGTTCTTC. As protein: CASRNQGYNEQFF.

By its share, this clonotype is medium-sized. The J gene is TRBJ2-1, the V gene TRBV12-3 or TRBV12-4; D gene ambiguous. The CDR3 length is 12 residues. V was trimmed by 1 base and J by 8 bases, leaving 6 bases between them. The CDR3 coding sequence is TGTGCCAGCAGTTTAGGGGTATATGAGCAGTTCTTC. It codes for CASSLGVYEQFF.

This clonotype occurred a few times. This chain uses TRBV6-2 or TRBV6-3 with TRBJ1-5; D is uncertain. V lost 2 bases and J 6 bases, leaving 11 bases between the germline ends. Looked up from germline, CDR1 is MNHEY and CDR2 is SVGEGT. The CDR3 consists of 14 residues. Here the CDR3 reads CASSYREVGQPQHF. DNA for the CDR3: TGTGCCAGCAGTTACCGTGAAGTTGGTCAGCCCCAGCATTTT.

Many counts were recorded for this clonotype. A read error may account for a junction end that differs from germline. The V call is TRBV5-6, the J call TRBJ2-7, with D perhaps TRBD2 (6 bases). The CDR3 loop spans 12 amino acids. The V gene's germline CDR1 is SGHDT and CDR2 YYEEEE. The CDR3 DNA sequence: TGCGCCAGCAGCTTGGGGGGTGCCGAGCAGTACTTC. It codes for CASSLGGAEQYF. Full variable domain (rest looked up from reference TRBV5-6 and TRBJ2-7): DAGVTQSPTHLIKTRGQQVTLRCSPKSGHDTVSWYQQALGQGPQFIFQYYEEEERQRGNFPDRFSGHQFPNYSSELNVNALLLGDSALYLCASSLGGAEQYFGPGTRLTVT.

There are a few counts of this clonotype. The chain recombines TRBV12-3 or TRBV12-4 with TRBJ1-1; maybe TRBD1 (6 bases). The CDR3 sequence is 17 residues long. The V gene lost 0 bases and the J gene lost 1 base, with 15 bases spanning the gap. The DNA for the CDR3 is TGTGCCAGCAGTTTAGCGGGGGGCCGACTGGAGAACACTGAAGCTTTCTTT. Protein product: CASSLAGGRLENTEAFF.

DNA of the CDR3: TGTGCCAGTAGGCCGGCGGTTTTGATGAACACTGAAGCTTTCTTT. Encoded protein: CASRPAVLMNTEAFF. The V call is TRBV19, the J call TRBJ1-1; D uncertain. CDR3 length equals 15 residues. The V gene lost 6 bases and the J gene lost 0 bases, with 14 bases spanning the gap. CDR1 is LNHDA, CDR2 SQIVND, per germline (reference sequence).

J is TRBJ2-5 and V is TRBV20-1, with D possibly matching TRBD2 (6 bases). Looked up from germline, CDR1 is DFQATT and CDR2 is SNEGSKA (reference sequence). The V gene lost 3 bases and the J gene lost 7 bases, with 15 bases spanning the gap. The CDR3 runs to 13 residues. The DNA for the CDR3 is TGCAGTGCTAGTCCGGGATCGGAGGGGACCCAGTACTTC. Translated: CSASPGSEGTQYF.

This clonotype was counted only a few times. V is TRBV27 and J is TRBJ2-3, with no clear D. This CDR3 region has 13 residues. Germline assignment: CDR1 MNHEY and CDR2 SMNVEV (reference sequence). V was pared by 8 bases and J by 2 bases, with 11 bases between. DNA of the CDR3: TGTGCCAGCTCCCGGAAGTTCACAGATACGCAGTATTTT. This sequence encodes CASSRKFTDTQYF.